Each of the 9 T cell receptor beta chains below was sequenced from the same sample in a study of radiation and T cells in renal cell carcinoma. Time point denoted: blood 4 weeks post-SBRT, at nephrectomy. The treatment is: 15 Gy SBRT to primary tumor, nephrectomy 4 weeks later. Assay: immunoSEQ multiplex PCR; the TCRdb copy retains only in-frame clones and omits some. The sample yields around 99,000 clones, 84% seen once. The sample here was blood, taken from a patient whose treatment included radiotherapy and nephrectomy. The source is a man between 60 and 75 years old with renal cell carcinoma.

The V gene is TRBV4-3, the J gene TRBJ2-3, with a possible D match to TRBD1 (7 bases). The CDR3 totals 18 residues. Germline CDR1 LGHNA, CDR2 YSLEER. The V gene lost 0 bases and the J gene lost 4 bases, with 20 bases spanning the gap. This CDR3 reads CASSQDAQGGGMADTQYF. Here the CDR3 DNA reads TGCGCCAGCAGCCAAGACGCGCAAGGGGGCGGGATGGCAGATACGCAGTATTTT.

CDR3 nucleotides: TGCGCCAGCAGTGACAGCGGGGCCCCACGGGGGCAGTACTTC. Amino acids: CASSDSGAPRGQYF. This chain connects TRBV10-2 to TRBJ2-7; TRBD2 matches at 7 bases. From germline, CDR1 is WSHSY and CDR2 SAAADI. V trimming: 3 bases; J trimming: 9 bases; junction bases outside the gene matches: 11. The CDR3 runs 14 residues.

The genes are TRBV2 and TRBJ1-2, with D perhaps matching TRBD1 (5 bases). Trimming cost V 3 bases and J 0 bases, with 11 bases left between them. This CDR3 has 15 residues. From germline, CDR1 is SNHLY and CDR2 FYNNEI. The CDR3 is CASSEWGSTNYGYTF. CDR3 DNA sequence: TGTGCCAGCAGTGAGTGGGGCTCCACTAACTATGGCTACACCTTC.

The V call is TRBV28, the J call TRBJ1-5, with D possibly TRBD1 on 5 matching bases. The CDR3 sequence is 16 residues long. V shed 3 bases and J shed 4 bases, with 16 bases lying between them. The V gene's germline CDR1 is MDHEN and CDR2 SYDVKM. The CDR3, as DNA: TGTGCCAGCAGTTTGAGTGTCGCAGGGAGTAATCAGCCCCAGCATTTT. This encodes CASSLSVAGSNQPQHF.

This chain uses TRBV27 with TRBJ1-1; 12 positions match TRBD1. The V gene's germline CDR1 is MNHEY and CDR2 SMNVEV (reference sequence). V shed 5 bases, J shed 1 base, and the junction held 5 bases outside the gene matches. The CDR3 has 16 residues. The CDR3 region has the DNA TGTGCCAGCAGTCCCGGGACAGGGGGCGGGAACACTGAAGCTTTCTTT. Amino acid sequence: CASSPGTGGGNTEAFF.

The V call is TRBV19, the J call TRBJ2-3; D may correspond to TRBD1 or TRBD2 (5 bases each). Germline loops: CDR1 LNHDA, CDR2 SQIVND (reference sequence). The germline V and J ends were trimmed by 5 bases and 2 bases, with 17 bases remaining between them. The CDR3 loop spans 16 amino acids. CDR3 nucleotide sequence: TGTGCCAGTAGTTGGGGACCAATCACGCCCACAGATACGCAGTATTTT. Protein: CASSWGPITPTDTQYF.

V and J are TRBV5-8 and TRBJ1-1; D remains ambiguous. Germline CDR1 SGHTS, CDR2 YDEGEE. CDR3 length: 14 amino acids. Trimming took off 4 bases at V and 0 bases at J, with 10 bases between the two ends. In nucleotides, the CDR3 is TGTGCCAGCAGCCCCAGGAGGATGAACACTGAAGCTTTCTTT. As protein: CASSPRRMNTEAFF.

CDR3: CASSFTPHRGSYEQYF. CDR3 nucleotides: TGTGCCAGCAGCTTCACCCCTCACCGGGGAAGCTACGAGCAGTACTTC. The rearrangement links TRBV5-4 to TRBJ2-7; tentative D call: TRBD2 (5 bases). The CDR3 runs to 16 residues. Germline V gene lookup returns CDR1 SGHNT and CDR2 YYREEE (reference sequence). V was trimmed by 2 bases and J by 3 bases, leaving 18 bases between them.

This chain connects TRBV5-4 to TRBJ2-7; 7 positions match TRBD1. The length of the CDR3 is 15 residues. The germline V gene has CDR1 SGHNT and CDR2 YYREEE (reference sequence). The V gene end was trimmed by 4 bases and the J gene end by 1 base; junction bases not matched to a gene: 8. In nucleotides, the CDR3 is TGTGCCAGCAGCCTACAGGGGCAGGGTTCCTACGAGCAGTACTTC. This codes for CASSLQGQGSYEQYF.